These 20 T cell receptor beta chains came from one sample sequenced in a study of tumor-infiltrating lymphocytes in oesophageal squamous cell carcinoma. TCRdb itself ran the PCR reads through MiXCR, one entry per CDR3 protein. The table records 23,000 or so distinct CDR3 sequences, roughly two fifths of them present only once. The sample was esophageal tumor tissue. These receptors were obtained from a male donor with esophageal squamous cell carcinoma.

The rearrangement links TRBV7-2 to TRBJ2-3; no firm D call. The germline CDR1 and CDR2 sequences are SGHTA and FQGNSA. The CDR3 is 13 residues long. V dropped 3 bases and J dropped 6 bases, with 10 bases sitting between them. DNA for the CDR3: TGTGCCAGCAGCTTGAGAGCCTGGGATACGCAGTATTTT. Translating gives CASSLRAWDTQYF.

This chain joins TRBV11-2 and TRBJ2-7; possible D gene TRBD1, 6 bases. The CDR3 runs 14 residues. Germline assignment: CDR1 SGHAT and CDR2 FQNNGV. The V and J ends lost 8 bases and 7 bases respectively, with 21 bases between them. The CDR3 region has the DNA TGTGCCAGCCGGCAGGGGTCCTCCTACAATGAGCAGTACTTC. This encodes CASRQGSSYNEQYF.

With respect to this clonotype: A read error may be the cause here, since a much bigger clone is one base away. The chain links TRBV10-2 to TRBJ2-2; 7 bases map to TRBD2. Germline loops: CDR1 WSHSY, CDR2 SAAADI. CDR3 length: 13 amino acids. Here the CDR3 reads CASKLAATGELLF. In DNA, the CDR3 is TGCGCCAGCAAGCTAGCGGCCACCGGGGAGCTGTTATTT.

This clonotype was observed once. The chain couples TRBV10-2 to TRBJ2-3, with D tentatively TRBD2 (5 bases). CDR1 and CDR2 from the germline V gene are WSHSY and SAAADI. Trimming took 3 bases from V and 1 from J, leaving 11 bases between them. The CDR3 length is 15 residues. Here the CDR3 DNA reads TGCGCCAGCAGTGAATCGGGGTCTCGCACAGATACGCAGTATTTT. Protein product: CASSESGSRTDTQYF.

This clonotype was observed a handful of times. The rearrangement links TRBV9 to TRBJ1-1; 7 positions match TRBD1. After removal of 5 bases from V and 4 bases from J, the junction contained 5 bases not matched to a gene. In germline, CDR1 is SGDLS, CDR2 YYNGEE. The CDR3 extends over 13 amino acids. The CDR3 DNA sequence: TGTGCCAGCAGTAACGACAGGGTCACTGAAGCTTTCTTT. It encodes CASSNDRVTEAFF.

This clonotype was seen only once. CDR3 in amino acids: CASRPGGYTEAFF. The CDR3 region has the DNA TGTGCCAGCAGGCCCGGGGGGTATACTGAAGCTTTCTTT. The chain recombines TRBV6-8 with TRBJ2-1; D might be TRBD1 (5 bases). The assigned J gene may be wrong: the sequence end matches TRBJ1-1 better. The CDR3 is 13 amino acids. CDR1 is MNHGY and CDR2 is SAAAGT in the germline V gene.

This chain links TRBV5-4 with TRBJ2-4; D is possibly TRBD2 (6 bases). The end of the DNA fits TRBJ2-5 better, so the J call may be wrong. CDR1 and CDR2 (germline): SGHNT, YYREEE (reference sequence). The CDR3 has 14 amino acids. DNA of the CDR3: TGTGCCAGCAGCTTACAACTAGCTGGAGAGACCCAGTACTTC. It specifies CASSLQLAGETQYF.

The chain employs TRBV5-1 and TRBJ2-3; 12 bases fit TRBD2. The J call may be mistaken, given a closer DNA end match to TRBJ2-5. The CDR3 runs 16 residues. Germline CDR1 SGHRS, CDR2 YFSETQ. CDR3 amino acids: CASSTGGLAGGETQYF. The CDR3 nucleotides read TGCGCCAGCAGTACGGGCGGCCTAGCGGGAGGGGAGACCCAGTACTTC.

The rearrangement joins TRBV4-1 to TRBJ1-2; 7 nucleotides line up with TRBD1. The CDR3 has 15 amino acids. The trim removed 2 bases at V and 4 bases at J, leaving 7 bases unmatched. Looked up from germline, CDR1 is MGHRA and CDR2 is YSYEKL. The CDR3 spells CASSQTGTAPYGYTF. CDR3 nucleotides: TGCGCCAGCAGCCAAACCGGGACAGCCCCCTATGGCTACACCTTC.

The rearrangement links TRBV4-1 to TRBJ1-2, with 8 bases fitting TRBD1. Trimming removed 6 bases from V and 8 bases from J; junction bases left unmatched: 8. The V gene's germline CDR1 is MGHRA and CDR2 YSYEKL. CDR3 length: 13 amino acids. CDR3 region: CASRDSGTGGYTF. The CDR3 coding sequence is TGCGCCAGCAGGGACTCCGGGACAGGAGGCTACACCTTC.

This clonotype was detected a few times. Sequence at one end of the junction differs from germline and may be a read error. The V call is TRBV28, the J call TRBJ2-1; TRBD1 agrees at 11 bases. In germline, CDR1 is MDHEN, CDR2 SYDVKM. The CDR3 length is 17 residues. The CDR3 bases are TGTGCCAGCAGTTTCCTCGGACAGGGGGCACGCCTTGTCGAGCGGTACTTC. Encoded protein: CASSFLGQGARLVERYF.

This clonotype was counted many times. The chain is built from TRBV10-3 and TRBJ1-1; TRBD1 is a possible D gene (6 bases). CDR3 size: 14 residues. Germline lookup yields CDR1 ENHRY and CDR2 SYGVKD. V was pared by 11 bases and J by 3 bases, with 19 bases between. The CDR3 spells CASVEGPGDTEAFF. DNA for the CDR3: TGTGCCTCCGTTGAGGGGCCAGGGGACACTGAAGCTTTCTTT.

This clonotype was counted at least ten times. The chain couples TRBV6-1 to TRBJ2-7; possibly TRBD1 for D (5 bases). This CDR3 is built from 14 residues. Trimming shortened V by 6 bases and J by 1 base, and 13 bases separated the two germline ends. Looked up from germline, CDR1 is MNHNS and CDR2 is SASEGT. The CDR3 is CASSSTGPSYEQYF. The CDR3 bases are TGTGCCAGCAGCTCAACAGGACCATCCTACGAGCAGTACTTC.

This clonotype was observed at least ten times. The V gene is TRBV19, the J gene TRBJ2-1; 8 bases line up with TRBD1. Germline assignment: CDR1 LNHDA and CDR2 SQIVND (reference sequence). The CDR3 totals 13 residues. Trimming removed 5 bases from V and 6 bases from J; junction bases left unmatched: 3. For the CDR3, the DNA is TGTGCCAGTAGTCTGACAGGGGCCAATGAGCAGTTCTTC. Translating gives CASSLTGANEQFF.

The rearrangement links TRBV14 to TRBJ2-7; tentatively, D is TRBD1 (6 bases). V shed 0 bases and J shed 5 bases, with 11 bases lying between them. Germline CDR1 and CDR2: SGHDN and FVKESK. The CDR3 is 14 amino acids. As DNA, the CDR3 is TGTGCCAGCAGCCAAGACCTGGACAGCCACGAGCAGTACTTC. This gives the protein CASSQDLDSHEQYF.

This clonotype came up once. J is TRBJ2-3 and V is TRBV2, with D hard to call. Looked up from germline, CDR1 is SNHLY and CDR2 is FYNNEI. Trimming left V 5 bases short and J 0 bases short, with 12 bases between. This CDR3 has 15 residues. In nucleotides, the CDR3 is TGTGCCAGCAGTACGAGGTTCTCTAGCACAGATACGCAGTATTTT. This gives the protein CASSTRFSSTDTQYF.

The rearrangement uses TRBV7-3 and TRBJ2-3; D might be TRBD2 (6 bases). The J call may be in error: the DNA end matches TRBJ2-1 better. The CDR3 has 15 residues. Germline loops: CDR1 SGHTA, CDR2 FQGTGA. In nucleotides, the CDR3 is TGTGCCAGCAGCTTATCTCTAGCGTGGGACAATGAGCAGTTCTTC. Encoded protein: CASSLSLAWDNEQFF.

The rearrangement joins TRBV9 to TRBJ2-3; no clear D gene. In germline, CDR1 is SGDLS, CDR2 YYNGEE. The CDR3 consists of 15 residues. V was cut by 0 bases and J by 2 bases, with 10 bases left in between. The CDR3 is CASSVGGRFTDTQYF. CDR3 bases: TGTGCCAGCAGCGTAGGCGGCAGATTCACAGATACGCAGTATTTT.

This chain links TRBV19 with TRBJ1-3; D might be TRBD1 (5 bases). Trimming stripped 5 bases from V and 4 bases from J, with 12 bases between. The CDR3 has 14 amino acids. Germline CDR1 LNHDA, CDR2 SQIVND (reference sequence). The CDR3 protein is CASSYQGVGNTIYF. CDR3 nucleotides: TGTGCCAGTAGTTACCAGGGTGTCGGAAACACCATATATTTT.

The CDR3 spells CASSPTGGGSPLHF. The CDR3 DNA reads TGTGCCAGCAGCCCCACAGGGGGCGGTTCACCCCTCCACTTT. This sequence joins TRBV12-3 or TRBV12-4 and TRBJ1-6, with 9 positions matching TRBD1. The V and J ends lost 6 bases and 9 bases, in that order; junction bases with no gene match: 6. The CDR3 is 14 amino acids.